This T cell receptor beta chain was retrieved from a study of OX40 agonist ivuxolimab in advanced cancers. At the level of the study: At about 82% male, the cohort had a mean age of about 60 years, ranging from roughly 20 to 90. Partial responses were recorded for three patients, including one with hepatocellular carcinoma and two with cutaneous melanoma.

Trimming cost V 1 base and J 5 bases, with 7 bases left between them. The V gene's germline CDR1 is SGHRS and CDR2 YFSETQ. The CDR3 sequence is 12 residues long. Exclusion of a patient followed from autoimmune disease history or systemic immunosuppression. Researchers took blood at baseline, on cycle 4 day 1, and on cycle 7 day 1. Assay used: immunoSEQ multiplex PCR; TCRdb lists only in-frame clones, some missing. The table shows more than 55,000 clones, with approximately 92% occurring only once. This specimen was CD4+ or CD8+ T cells sorted from blood, taken in a trial of the OX40 agonist ivuxolimab. The V gene is TRBV5-1, the J gene TRBJ2-7; D not resolved. This sequence was found in an adult with an advanced solid tumor such as melanoma, head and neck, liver or kidney cancer. The CDR3 reads CASSLSTDEQYF. The CDR3 DNA is TGCGCCAGCAGCTTGAGCACAGACGAGCAGTACTTC.